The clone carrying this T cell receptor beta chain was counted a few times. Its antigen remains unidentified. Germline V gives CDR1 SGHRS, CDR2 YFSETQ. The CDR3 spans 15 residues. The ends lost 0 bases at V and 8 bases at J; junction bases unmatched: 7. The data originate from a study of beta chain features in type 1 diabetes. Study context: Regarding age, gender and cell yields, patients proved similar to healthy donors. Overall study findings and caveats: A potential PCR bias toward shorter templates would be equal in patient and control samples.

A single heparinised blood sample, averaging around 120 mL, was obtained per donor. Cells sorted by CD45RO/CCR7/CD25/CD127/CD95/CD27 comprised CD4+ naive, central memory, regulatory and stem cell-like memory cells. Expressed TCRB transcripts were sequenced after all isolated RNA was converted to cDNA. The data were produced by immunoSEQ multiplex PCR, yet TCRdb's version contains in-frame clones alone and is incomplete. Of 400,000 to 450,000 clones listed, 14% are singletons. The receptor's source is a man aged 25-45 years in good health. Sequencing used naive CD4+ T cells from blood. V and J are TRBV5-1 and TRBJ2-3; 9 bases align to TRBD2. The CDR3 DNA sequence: TGCGCCAGCAGCTTGGGGACTAGCGATATATCTACGCAGTATTTT. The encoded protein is CASSLGTSDISTQYF.